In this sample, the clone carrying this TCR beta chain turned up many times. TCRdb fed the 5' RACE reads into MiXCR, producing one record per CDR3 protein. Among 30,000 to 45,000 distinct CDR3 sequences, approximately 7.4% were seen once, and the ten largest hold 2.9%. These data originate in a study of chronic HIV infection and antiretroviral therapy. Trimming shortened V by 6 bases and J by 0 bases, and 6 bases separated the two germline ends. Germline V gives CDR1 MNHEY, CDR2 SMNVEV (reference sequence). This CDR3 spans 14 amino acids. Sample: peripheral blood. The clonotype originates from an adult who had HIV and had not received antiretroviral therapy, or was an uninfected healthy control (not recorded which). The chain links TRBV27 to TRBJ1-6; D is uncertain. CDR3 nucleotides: TGTGCCAGCAGGATAAGCTCCTATAATTCACCCCTCCACTTT. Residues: CASRISSYNSPLHF.